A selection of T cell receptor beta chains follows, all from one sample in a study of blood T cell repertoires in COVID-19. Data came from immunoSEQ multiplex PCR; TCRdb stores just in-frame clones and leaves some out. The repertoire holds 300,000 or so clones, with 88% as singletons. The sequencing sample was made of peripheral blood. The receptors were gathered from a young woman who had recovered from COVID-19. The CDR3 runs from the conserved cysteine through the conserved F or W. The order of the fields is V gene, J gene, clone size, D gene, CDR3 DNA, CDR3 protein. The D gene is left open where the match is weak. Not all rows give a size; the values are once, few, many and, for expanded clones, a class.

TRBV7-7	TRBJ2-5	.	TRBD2	TGTGCCAGCAGCAATCTAGCGGGGGGTGGAGAGACCCAGTACTTC	CASSNLAGGGETQYF
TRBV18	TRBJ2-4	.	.	TGTGCCAGCTCACCACCCGGGGTAAACATTCAGTACTTC	CASSPPGVNIQYF
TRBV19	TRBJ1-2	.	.	TGTGCCAGTCACGGGGCGGACAGAGCTAACTATGGCTACACCTTC	CASHGADRANYGYTF
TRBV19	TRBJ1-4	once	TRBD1	TGTGCCAGTAGGACAGGGCTCCTTGAAAAACTGTTTTTT	CASRTGLLEKLFF
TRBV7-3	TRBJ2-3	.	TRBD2	TGTGCCAGCAGCCCCAGTGGGGGGGATCCCACAGATACGCAGTATTTT	CASSPSGGDPTDTQYF
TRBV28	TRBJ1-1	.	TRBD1	TGTGCCAGCAGCCCACTATCCGGGACAGGGAGGAACACTGAAGCTTTCTTT	CASSPLSGTGRNTEAFF
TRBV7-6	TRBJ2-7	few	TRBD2	TGTGCCAGCAGCCCGGGGACTAGAGGGGACTACGAGCAGTACTTC	CASSPGTRGDYEQYF
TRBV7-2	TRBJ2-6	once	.	TGTGCCAGCAGCTTATACGGGGCTGGGGCCAACGTCCTGACTTTC	CASSLYGAGANVLTF
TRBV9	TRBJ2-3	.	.	TGTGCCAGCAGCGTAGGAGGGATAGGCAGGGGAAACACAGATACGCAGTATTTT	CASSVGGIGRGNTDTQYF
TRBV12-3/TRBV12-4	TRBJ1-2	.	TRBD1	TGTGCCAGCAGTTTACAGGGGGGTGGCTACACCTTC	CASSLQGGGYTF